Listed below are T cell receptor beta chains from one sample, sequenced in a study of shared clonotypes between healthy human individuals. The protocol was immunoSEQ multiplex PCR, while the TCRdb copy is restricted to in-frame clones and leaves out a portion. Among over a million clones listed, more than 75% were seen once. Sequencing was carried out using memory CD4+ T cells from PBMCs. These receptors were obtained from a man aged 18-30 years in good health. Some clones in this sample may be carry-over from other donors' samples. Both conserved end residues are part of each CDR3. The D gene is left open where the match is weak. The size entry is marked missing in some rows and otherwise reads once, few, many or a size class.

D	length	V	size	J	CDR3	DNA
TRBD1	16	TRBV5-8	NA	TRBJ2-7	CASSLAQGAFEYEQYF	TGTGCCAGCAGCTTGGCCCAGGGGGCATTCGAGTACGAGCAGTACTTC
NA	14	TRBV4-2	once	TRBJ2-1	CASSQNGRYNEQFF	TGTGCCAGCAGCCAAAATGGACGGTACAATGAGCAGTTCTTC
NA	13	TRBV29-1	NA	TRBJ2-7	CSVDGASVYEQYF	TGCAGCGTTGACGGGGCTAGCGTTTACGAGCAGTACTTC
NA	12	TRBV15	NA	TRBJ1-2	CATSAQTYGYTF	TGTGCCACCAGCGCACAGACGTATGGCTACACCTTC
NA	13	TRBV29-1	NA	TRBJ1-4	CSVMTVFNEKLFF	TGCAGCGTTATGACAGTTTTTAATGAAAAACTGTTTTTT
NA	14	TRBV7-9	NA	TRBJ2-2	CASSLQRLGGELFF	TGTGCCAGCAGCCTCCAGCGCCTGGGCGGGGAGCTGTTTTTT
TRBD1	17	TRBV19	few	TRBJ1-1	CASSIAHIRTGGTEAFF	TGTGCCAGTAGTATAGCCCATATTCGGACAGGGGGCACTGAAGCTTTCTTT
NA	16	TRBV5-1	NA	TRBJ2-2	CASTTGDSPNTGELFF	TGCGCCAGCACAACGGGGGACTCGCCGAACACCGGGGAGCTGTTTTTT
NA	17	TRBV5-8	NA	TRBJ2-1	CASSLGASYPSYNEQFF	TGTGCCAGCAGCTTGGGCGCTTCCTACCCGAGCTACAATGAGCAGTTCTTC
NA	17	TRBV7-8	NA	TRBJ2-3	CASTRGGGVGATDTQYF	TGTGCCAGCACCCGGGGTGGCGGGGTTGGGGCCACAGATACGCAGTATTTT
NA	16	TRBV7-8	NA	TRBJ1-1	CASTRLGTGISTEAFF	TGTGCCAGCACTCGGTTGGGTACAGGAATCTCCACTGAAGCTTTCTTT
NA	12	TRBV15	NA	TRBJ1-1	CATSRGPTEAFF	TGTGCCACCAGCAGAGGTCCCACTGAAGCTTTCTTT
TRBD1	13	TRBV29-1	NA	TRBJ2-7	CSVARGTAYEQYF	TGCAGCGTCGCGAGGGGGACAGCCTACGAGCAGTACTTC
TRBD2	17	TRBV6-1	few	TRBJ2-4	CASSEALQAGAENIQYF	TGTGCCAGCAGTGAAGCGCTTCAAGCGGGAGCGGAAAACATTCAGTACTTC
TRBD1	14	TRBV9	NA	TRBJ1-2	CASSVAVRGLGYTF	TGTGCCAGCAGCGTAGCGGTGAGGGGGCTTGGCTACACCTTC
NA	15	TRBV5-1	NA	TRBJ2-5	CASSLQGGGQETQYF	TGCGCCAGCAGCTTGCAGGGTGGGGGGCAAGAGACCCAGTACTTC
TRBD1	13	TRBV27	once	TRBJ1-2	CASSRTGGFGYTF	TGTGCCAGCAGCAGGACAGGGGGCTTTGGCTACACCTTC
NA	12	TRBV7-2	NA	TRBJ2-3	CASSFRDDTQYF	TGTGCCAGCAGCTTTCGGGACGATACGCAGTATTTT
NA	13	TRBV2	NA	TRBJ2-5	CASSIPVAETQYF	TGTGCCAGCAGTATTCCGGTCGCGGAGACCCAGTACTTC
TRBD2	16	TRBV19	NA	TRBJ2-5	CASSSLGGLAGETQYF	TGTGCCAGTAGTTCCCTGGGGGGACTAGCGGGAGAGACCCAGTACTTC
NA	13	TRBV11-1	once	TRBJ2-2	CASSRRLTGELFF	TGTGCCAGCAGCCGTAGACTTACCGGGGAGCTGTTTTTT
NA	12	TRBV7-2	many	TRBJ2-1	CASSLSRNEQFF	TGTGCCAGCAGCTTATCCCGAAATGAGCAGTTCTTC
TRBD2	17	TRBV25-1	NA	TRBJ2-5	CASSELGRLAGGETQYF	TGTGCCAGCAGTGAGCTAGGGAGACTAGCGGGTGGGGAGACCCAGTACTTC
NA	15	TRBV29-1	NA	TRBJ2-5	CSVRTAHRGLETQYF	TGCAGCGTGCGGACCGCGCACCGTGGGCTAGAGACCCAGTACTTC
NA	13	TRBV7-9	NA	TRBJ2-7	CASSLKGWSEQYF	TGTGCCAGCAGCTTAAAGGGATGGTCCGAGCAGTACTTC
TRBD1	14	TRBV18	NA	TRBJ2-5	CASSRRQGQETQYF	TGTGCCAGCTCCCGCAGACAGGGACAAGAGACCCAGTACTTC